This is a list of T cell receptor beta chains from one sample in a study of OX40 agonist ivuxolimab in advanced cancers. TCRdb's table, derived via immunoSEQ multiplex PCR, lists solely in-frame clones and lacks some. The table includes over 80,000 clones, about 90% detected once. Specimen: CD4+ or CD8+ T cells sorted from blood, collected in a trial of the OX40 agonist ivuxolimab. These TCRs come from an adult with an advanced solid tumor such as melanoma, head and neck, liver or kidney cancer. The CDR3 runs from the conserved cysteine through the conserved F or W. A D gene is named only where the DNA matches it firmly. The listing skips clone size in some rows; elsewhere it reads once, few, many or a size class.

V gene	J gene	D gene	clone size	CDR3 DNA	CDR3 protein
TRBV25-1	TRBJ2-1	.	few	TGTGCCAGCAGTGAACTGGGGTATGAGCAGTTCTTC	CASSELGYEQFF
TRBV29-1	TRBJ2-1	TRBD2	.	TGCAGCGTTGATACTAGCGGGATCAATGAGCAGTTCTTC	CSVDTSGINEQFF
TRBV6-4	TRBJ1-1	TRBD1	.	TGTGCCAGCAGTGACGGGACAGGGGAAGCTTTCTTT	CASSDGTGEAFF
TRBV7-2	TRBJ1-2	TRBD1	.	TGTGCCAGCAGCTATACGACCGGGACAGGGAACTATGGCTACACCTTC	CASSYTTGTGNYGYTF
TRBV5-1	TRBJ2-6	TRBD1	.	TGCGCCAGCAGCTCCGGACAGGGTACATCTGGGGCCAACGTCCTGACTTTC	CASSSGQGTSGANVLTF
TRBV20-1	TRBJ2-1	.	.	TGCAGTGCTAGAGACCGACTAGTGCAGTTCTTC	CSARDRLVQFF
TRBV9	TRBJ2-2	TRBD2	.	TGTGCCAGCAGCGAGGGACTAGCAAACACCGGGGAGCTGTTTTTT	CASSEGLANTGELFF
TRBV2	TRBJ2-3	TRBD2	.	TGTGCCAGCAGTGAGGGACTAGCGACAGATACGCAGTATTTT	CASSEGLATDTQYF
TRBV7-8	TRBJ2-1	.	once	TGTGCCAGCAGCCTGGGACAGGGGGAAGAGCGGGAGGGCCGGCCCAATGAGCAGTTCTTC	CASSLGQGEEREGRPNEQFF
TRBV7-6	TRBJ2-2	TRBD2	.	TGTGCCAGCAGCTTAACGTGGACTAGCGGGACGAACACCGGGGAGCTGTTTTTT	CASSLTWTSGTNTGELFF
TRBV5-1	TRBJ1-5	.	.	TGCGCCAACAGCTTGCTAGGGGATAGGCAGCCCCAGCATTTT	CANSLLGDRQPQHF
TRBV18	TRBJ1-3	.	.	TGTGCCAGCTCACCAATCGGTGCAGGAAACACCATATATTTT	CASSPIGAGNTIYF
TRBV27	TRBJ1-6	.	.	TGTGCCAGCAGTCCGCAGGGGAATAATTCACCCCTCCACTTT	CASSPQGNNSPLHF
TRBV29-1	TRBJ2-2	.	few	TGCAGCGTCAAGACGGGGGTCGGGGAGCTGTTTTTT	CSVKTGVGELFF
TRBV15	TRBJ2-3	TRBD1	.	TGTGCCACCAGGCCAGGGGGTACAGATACGCAGTATTTT	CATRPGGTDTQYF
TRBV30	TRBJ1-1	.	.	TGTGCCTGGAGGGTAGATCTATTTGGGGTAGGCAACACTGAAGCTTTCTTT	CAWRVDLFGVGNTEAFF
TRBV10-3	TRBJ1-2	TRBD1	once	TGTGCCGTTACAGGGGGCTATGGCTACACCTTC	CAVTGGYGYTF
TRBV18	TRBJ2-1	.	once	TGTGCCAGCTCACCACCGCTTACTTATGAGCAGTTCTTC	CASSPPLTYEQFF
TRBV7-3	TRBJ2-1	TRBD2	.	TGTGCCAGCAGCTCTACGACTAGCGGGAGTATTGAGCAGTTCTTC	CASSSTTSGSIEQFF
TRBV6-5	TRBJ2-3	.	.	TGTGCCAGCAGTTCTGACCGTTTGATTAATACGCAGTATTTT	CASSSDRLINTQYF
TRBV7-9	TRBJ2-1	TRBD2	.	TGTGCCAGCAGCCGGACTAGCGGGAGGCATTGGTACAATGAGCAGTTCTTC	CASSRTSGRHWYNEQFF
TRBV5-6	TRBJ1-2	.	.	TGTGCCAGCAGCCCGGGGGGGGCCCTATATGGCTACACCTTC	CASSPGGALYGYTF
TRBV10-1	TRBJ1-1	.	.	TGCGCCAGCAGTGAGAGTATTGGAGGGCTGAACACTGAAGCTTTCTTT	CASSESIGGLNTEAFF
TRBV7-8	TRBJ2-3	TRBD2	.	TGTGCCAGCAGCTTATGGAATAGCGGGACAGATACGCAGTATTTT	CASSLWNSGTDTQYF
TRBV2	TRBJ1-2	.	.	TGTGCCAGCAGTGAATTAAGAGCCGTCTTATTCTATGGCTACACCTTC	CASSELRAVLFYGYTF
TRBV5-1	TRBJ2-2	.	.	TGCGCCAGCAGCTTTGACGGATCGAACACCGGGGAGCTGTTTTTT	CASSFDGSNTGELFF
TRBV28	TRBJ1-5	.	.	TGTGCCAGCAGTTTACGGGGAGGGGATCATCAGCCCCAGCATTTT	CASSLRGGDHQPQHF
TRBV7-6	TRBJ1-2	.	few	TGTGCCAGCAGTCGCGGGACGGGTTTTGATGGCTACACCTTC	CASSRGTGFDGYTF
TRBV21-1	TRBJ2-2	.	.	TGTGCCAGCAGCATCCCGCATACTGTCCGGAACACCGGGGAGCTGTTTTTT	CASSIPHTVRNTGELFF
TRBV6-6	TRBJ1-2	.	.	TGTGCCAGCAGGGATCGACCCCACAGTGACTATGGCTACACCTTC	CASRDRPHSDYGYTF
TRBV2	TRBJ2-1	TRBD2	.	TGTGCCAGCAGTGAAAGTCTAGCGGGTAATGAGCAGTTCTTC	CASSESLAGNEQFF
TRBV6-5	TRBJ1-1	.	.	TGTGCCAGCAGTGAGTTGGAGGGTCTCGCTGAAGCTTTCTTT	CASSELEGLAEAFF
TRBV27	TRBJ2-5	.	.	TGTGCCAGCAGTTTATCTCCGGGTATGGAGACCCAGTACTTC	CASSLSPGMETQYF
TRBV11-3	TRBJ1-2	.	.	TGTGCCAGCAGCTTCAGAGGGTTCGGCTACACCTTC	CASSFRGFGYTF
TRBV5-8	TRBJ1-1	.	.	TGTGCCAGCAGCTCCTTAGACAGGGAAGCTTTCTTT	CASSSLDREAFF
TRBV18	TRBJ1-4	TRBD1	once	TGTGCCAGCTCACCACAGGGGGCTATTGAAAAACTGTTTTTT	CASSPQGAIEKLFF
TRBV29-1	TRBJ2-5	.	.	TGCAGCGCTCAGGGGTTCCAAGAGACCCAGTACTTC	CSAQGFQETQYF
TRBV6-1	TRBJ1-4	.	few	TGTGCCAGCAGCGGCGAAGGCGGGGGGCGAGAAAAACTGTTTTTT	CASSGEGGGREKLFF
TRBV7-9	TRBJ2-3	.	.	TGTGCCAGCAGCTTAGAGGTTGGGACAAATACGCAGTATTTT	CASSLEVGTNTQYF
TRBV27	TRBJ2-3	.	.	TGTGCCAGCCTCCTAACAGGGCCCGGCGGGTATGGAGATACGCAGTATTTT	CASLLTGPGGYGDTQYF
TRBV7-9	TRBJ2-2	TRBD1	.	TGTGCCAGCAGCTTAGGTTGGGACAGGGCAGCGAGCACCGGGGAGCTGTTTTTT	CASSLGWDRAASTGELFF
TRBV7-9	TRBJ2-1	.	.	TGTGCCAGCACCCTAGCCAGCGGACGCAATGAGCAGTTCTTC	CASTLASGRNEQFF
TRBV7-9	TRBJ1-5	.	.	TGTGCCAGCAGCTTAGACCGGGACCCTAGCAATCAGCCCCAGCATTTT	CASSLDRDPSNQPQHF
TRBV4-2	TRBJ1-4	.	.	TGTGCCAGCAGCCAAAACGCCCTCTCGTCCAGGGGCCTTAGTGAAAAACTGTTTTTT	CASSQNALSSRGLSEKLFF
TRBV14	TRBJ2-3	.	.	TGTGCCAGCAGCCAAGATTCGGCGGCGAGCACAGATACGCAGTATTTT	CASSQDSAASTDTQYF
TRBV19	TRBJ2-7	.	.	TGTGCCAGTAAGGGGTCGGGGACCTACGAGCAGTACTTC	CASKGSGTYEQYF
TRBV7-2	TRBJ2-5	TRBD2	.	TGTGCCAGCAGCCGAGGACTAGCTGTACAAGAGACCCAGTACTTC	CASSRGLAVQETQYF
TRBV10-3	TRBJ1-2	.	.	TGTGCCATCAGTGAGTCGCCTGGAGGGGACTATGGCTACACCTTC	CAISESPGGDYGYTF
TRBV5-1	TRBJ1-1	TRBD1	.	TGCGCCAGCAGCGTGGGACAGATTAACACTGAAGCTTTCTTT	CASSVGQINTEAFF
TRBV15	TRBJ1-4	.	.	TGTGCCACCAGCAGATACAGTTCTAATGAAAAACTGTTTTTT	CATSRYSSNEKLFF
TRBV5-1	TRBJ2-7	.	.	TGCGCCAGCAGCCCGGACACTACCTACGAGCAGTACTTC	CASSPDTTYEQYF